The sequence of this T cell receptor (beta chain) was determined in a study of T-cell memory formation after mild COVID-19 (dated by TCRdb to about 2021). Broadly, across the study: Most TCR sequence clusters were specific to one of the two donors. T-cell clones expanding and contracting after mild COVID-19 in two donors were tracked by longitudinal TCRalpha and TCRbeta repertoire sequencing. Two young, previously healthy adult volunteers, one female and one male, were included in the cohort.

TCRdb names Illumina NovaSeq 6000 as the instrument used. Using 5'RACE with constant-segment primers, TCRalpha and TCRbeta cDNA libraries were constructed, with sample barcodes and unique molecular identifiers added in the process. Trizol reagent was used to extract RNA from every sample. Library amplification was performed in two PCR steps, and a second sample barcode and Illumina TruSeq adapters were introduced in the second step. Libraries were sequenced on an Illumina NovaSeq with 2 x 150 bp paired-end reads. As for the original processing: The reads were demultiplexed and collapsed into UMI-guided consensus sequences using migec v1.2.7. With mixcr v2.1.11, UMI consensuses were aligned to TRA and TRB V and J templates and assembled into clonotypes. Expanded or contracted clonotypes were those called significant by both edgeR and NoisET, with noise models trained on biological replicates. For edgeR calls, the thresholds were a false discovery rate-adjusted p below 0.01 and a log2 fold-change of 1. As an exploratory analysis of dynamics, max-normalized trajectories of the 1000 most abundant clonotypes were examined by PCA with hierarchical clustering. Separately sequenced CD4+ and CD8+ repertoires were used to assign a CD4 or CD8 phenotype to each responding clone. TCRdb reanalyzed the raw reads on its own, using fastp at Q25 for trimming and MiXCR for clone calling, and kept in-frame beta chains. Under each unique CDR3 protein, matching rows form one entry showing the most common genes and DNA. TCRdb's processing, not the study's, gives the V and J calls here. This sample has 150,000 or so distinct CDR3 sequences in its table, and roughly 15% of those were observed once. The top ten constitute 13% to 15% of the sample.

The CDR3 starts with the cysteine, ends with the phenylalanine, and has 13 residues. CDR3 DNA is the only sequence kept; it has 39 bases, read in frame from the first base. Taken from the germline V gene (reference sequence), the CDR1 and CDR2 loops are LNHDA and SQIVND. For this chain, trimming is 5 bases at the V end and 10 bases at the J end, and the number of junction bases without a gene match is 7. PBMCs were isolated by Ficoll-Paque density gradient centrifugation. Details on this clonotype: Its antigen specificity is not known. Base quality data are lacking; no much larger clone is found one base away.

Findings and caveats that apply to the study as a whole: The study covered only two mild cases, and larger cohorts including severe cases with pre-infection samples were considered necessary. SARS-CoV-2 specificity was not confirmed for the second-wave clones peaking on day 37. Contracting CD4+ clones appeared mostly in the CM and EM memory subsets, whereas CD8+ clones were enriched in EMRA. The detection of some responding clones in pre-infection memory suggests that pre-existing cross-reactive memory T cells joined the SARS-CoV-2 response. Balanced CD4/CD8 phenotypes were observed for clones contracting from day 15 to 85, whereas a bias towards CD4+ was observed for a second wave of clones expanding from day 15 to 37.

The rearranged segments are TRBV19 and TRBJ2-1; TRBD1 fits 8 bases in the junction. The TCR was taken from an adult woman who had mild COVID-19 (a few samples of this study predate the infection). The sample titles of this study are shuffled in the database, so cell type and time point are left out; the donor was told from shared clones. Sequencing input: PBMCs or a T cell subset sorted from them (not recorded which). The DNA sequence reads TGTGCCAGTAGTTCCACAGGGGGGAAAGAGCAGTTCTTC. The resulting protein is CASSSTGGKEQFF.